These T cell receptor beta chains were read from a single sample in a study of CD8 T cells in Susac syndrome. TCRdb fed the immunoSEQ multiplex PCR reads into MiXCR, producing one record per CDR3 protein. The top ten hold approximately 0.11% of the sample, which has some 300,000 distinct CDR3 sequences, roughly 84% seen once. Sequencing was carried out using CD8+ T cells from PBMCs. These receptor sequences come from a human donor with multiple sclerosis. Both conserved end residues are part of each CDR3. D genes are given only for firm matches. Only part of the rows carry a size: once, few, many, or a class if the clone is expanded.

TRBJ2-5,-,TRBV7-3,13,-,TGTGCCAGCAGCGACCGGTATGGCGAGACCCAGTACTTC,CASSDRYGETQYF
TRBJ1-4,-,TRBV28,14,few,TGTGCCAGCAGTCCGTTGGGACTTAATGAAAAACTGTTTTTT,CASSPLGLNEKLFF
TRBJ2-1,-,TRBV9,20,once,TGTGCCAGCAGCCCGAGGTCTAGCGAGCGTAGCGGCATCTCCTACAATGAGCAGTTCTTC,CASSPRSSERSGISYNEQFF
TRBJ1-5,-,TRBV10-3,15,-,TGTGCCATCAGTGAGTGGTGGTCTAGCTTTTCGCCCCAGCATTTT,CAISEWWSSFSPQHF
TRBJ2-1,TRBD2,TRBV20-1,16,-,TGCAGTGCTAGAGATCCCCTAGCGGGAGAGTCGAATGAGCAGTTCTTC,CSARDPLAGESNEQFF
TRBJ2-1,TRBD2,TRBV7-6,13,-,TGTGCCAGCAGCTACGGGACTAGCGATGAGCAGTTCTTC,CASSYGTSDEQFF
TRBJ2-4,TRBD2,TRBV7-9,19,-,TGTGCCAGCAGCCCTTTAGCGGGAGGGCCTTTGGCTGCCAAAAACATTCAGTACTTC,CASSPLAGGPLAAKNIQYF
TRBJ2-3,-,TRBV9,17,few,TGTGCCAGCAGCCCCCTCGACTTCGCTTGGGGCACAGATACGCAGTATTTT,CASSPLDFAWGTDTQYF
TRBJ1-4,-,TRBV7-9,14,-,TGTGCCAGCAGCCTCACGGAAACCAATGAAAAACTGTTTTTT,CASSLTETNEKLFF
TRBJ2-4,TRBD1,TRBV6-1,13,-,TGTGCCAGCACCGACGGACAGGTTAACATTCAGTACTTC,CASTDGQVNIQYF
TRBJ2-7,-,TRBV29-1,15,-,TGCAGCGTCATTAGGACCAGGGGGGCCTCCTACGAGCAGTACTTC,CSVIRTRGASYEQYF
TRBJ2-1,TRBD2,TRBV7-9,17,-,TGTGCCAGCAGCTTCGAAACAGCGGGAGAAAGCTACAATGAGCAGTTCTTC,CASSFETAGESYNEQFF
TRBJ2-4,-,TRBV28,15,-,TGTGCCAGCAGTCTAACCGGGACGATCAAAAACATTCAGTACTTC,CASSLTGTIKNIQYF
TRBJ2-7,-,TRBV28,14,-,TGTGCCAGCAGTTTCGCTCAGGGGGGCTACGAGCAGTACTTC,CASSFAQGGYEQYF
TRBJ2-1,TRBD1,TRBV9,16,once,TGTGCCAGCAGCCCAAACCGGGACAGGCCGTACAATGAGCAGTTCTTC,CASSPNRDRPYNEQFF
TRBJ2-3,-,TRBV29-1,14,-,TGCAGCGCCTACAACTTTGAGGAGGCAGATACGCAGTATTTT,CSAYNFEEADTQYF
TRBJ2-7,-,TRBV27,13,once,TGTGCCAGCAGTTCAAACCCCTCTAGCGCTTTGTACTTC,CASSSNPSSALYF
TRBJ1-2,TRBD1,TRBV27,13,-,TGTGCCAGCAGCACAGGGGGCGCATATGGCTACACCTTC,CASSTGGAYGYTF
TRBJ2-4,-,TRBV7-3,14,-,TGTGCCAGCAGCTTAGTAGGGGCTGGAGGCATTCAGTACTTC,CASSLVGAGGIQYF
TRBJ2-7,-,TRBV4-2,13,-,TGTGCCAGCAGCCAAGGGGACCCCTACGAGCAGTACTTC,CASSQGDPYEQYF
TRBJ1-1,-,TRBV27,14,-,TGTGCCAGCAGTCCCGGGACACCGAACACTGAAGCTTTCTTT,CASSPGTPNTEAFF
TRBJ1-1,-,TRBV28,15,few,TGTGCCAGCAGTTTCGATACGGCCAGCAACACTGAAGCTTTCTTT,CASSFDTASNTEAFF
TRBJ2-5,TRBD2,TRBV27,13,-,TGTGCCAGCGGACTAGCGGGAGGAGAGACCCAGTACTTC,CASGLAGGETQYF
TRBJ2-4,TRBD1,TRBV5-6,15,-,TGTGCCAGCACACAACGGGACAGGGGACGGAGGATTCAGTACTTC,CASTQRDRGRRIQYF
TRBJ1-2,-,TRBV9,17,-,TGTGCCAGCAGCTCTTCTCTCCGGGGGGGAGGAGGCTATGGCTACACCTTC,CASSSSLRGGGGYGYTF
TRBJ1-1,TRBD1,TRBV19,14,-,TGTGCCAGTAGTACGGGACAGGGGAACACTGAAGCTTTCTTT,CASSTGQGNTEAFF
TRBJ1-2,-,TRBV5-5,15,-,TGTGCCAGCAGCTTCCCGTCAGTGCCCAACTATGGCTACACCTTC,CASSFPSVPNYGYTF
TRBJ2-1,-,TRBV7-9,13,-,TGTGCCAGTGGGCCCTCCCCCTACAATGAGCAGTTCTTC,CASGPSPYNEQFF
TRBJ2-1,TRBD2,TRBV27,15,-,TGTGCCAGCAGCTCCGGGACTAGCTCCTACAATGAGCAGTTCTTC,CASSSGTSSYNEQFF
TRBJ2-5,-,TRBV27,15,-,TGTGCCAGCAGTTTAGACAACGGTGTGGGCGAGACCCAGTACTTC,CASSLDNGVGETQYF
TRBJ1-5,TRBD1,TRBV6-1,15,-,TGTGCCAGCAGTGAAATACTACAGGGGGGACAGCCCCAGCATTTT,CASSEILQGGQPQHF
TRBJ2-7,-,TRBV28,17,-,TGTGCCAGCAGTTTGGTGGTGGACAGCCCAAACTCCTACGAGCAGTACTTC,CASSLVVDSPNSYEQYF
TRBJ1-5,-,TRBV28,15,-,TGTGCCAGCAGTTCGCTCCCGGGGGCGGGTCAGCCCCAGCATTTT,CASSSLPGAGQPQHF
TRBJ2-3,TRBD2,TRBV20-1,15,-,TGCAGTGCTAGTACTAGCGGGAGATGGTCAGATACGCAGTATTTT,CSASTSGRWSDTQYF
TRBJ2-1,-,TRBV15,13,-,TGTGCCACCAGCAGATCCGGGTCTCCTGAGCAGTTCTTC,CATSRSGSPEQFF
TRBJ2-7,-,TRBV25-1,12,-,TGTGCCAGCAGTGTGGGTGGGGACGAGCAGTACTTC,CASSVGGDEQYF
TRBJ2-7,TRBD2,TRBV28,16,-,TGTGCCAGCAGTTCCCTCAGCGGGAGGGCCCAAGACGAGCAGTACTTC,CASSSLSGRAQDEQYF
TRBJ2-5,TRBD1,TRBV5-4,18,-,TGTGCCAGCAGCTTGGGGGGTGCTACAGGGGTCTTTAAAGAGACCCAGTACTTC,CASSLGGATGVFKETQYF
TRBJ1-1,TRBD1,TRBV2,13,-,TGTGCCAACATACAGGGGTGGAACACTGAAGCTTTCTTT,CANIQGWNTEAFF
TRBJ2-7,-,TRBV20-1,15,-,TGCAGTGCTAGAGATATCCAGGGGAGGGCATACGAGCAGTACTTC,CSARDIQGRAYEQYF
TRBJ2-6,-,TRBV9,17,-,TGTGCCAGCAGCGTAGCGAAAAGTCTACCTGGGGCCAACGTCCTGACTTTC,CASSVAKSLPGANVLTF
TRBJ1-1,-,TRBV30,14,-,TGTGCCTGGGTCCCGGTATGGGGCCGGACTGAAGCTTTCTTT,CAWVPVWGRTEAFF
TRBJ1-5,-,TRBV9,15,once,TGTGCCAGCAGCGGCGGGGAGGGCCTCAATCAGCCCCAGCATTTT,CASSGGEGLNQPQHF
TRBJ2-5,-,TRBV9,12,few,TGTGCCAGCAGCGTAGGTGGTGAGACCCAGTACTTC,CASSVGGETQYF
TRBJ2-3,TRBD2,TRBV7-8,17,-,TGTGCCATCAGCTTAGCTCTAGCGGGAATGTTGACAGATACGCAGTATTTT,CAISLALAGMLTDTQYF
TRBJ2-4,TRBD2,TRBV11-3,14,-,TGTGCCACCAGCGCGAATAGCGGGAAACACATTCAGTACTTC,CATSANSGKHIQYF
TRBJ2-2,TRBD1,TRBV5-1,16,-,TGCGCCAGCAGCCCCAGGACAGGGCCGAACACCGGGGAGCTGTTTTTT,CASSPRTGPNTGELFF
TRBJ1-2,TRBD1,TRBV9,16,-,TGTGCCAGCAGCGTGGACAGGGGAGGTCATGACTATGGCTACACCTTC,CASSVDRGGHDYGYTF
TRBJ1-2,-,TRBV11-2,17,-,TGTGCCAGCAGCTCCTACGGAACAGGGTTCCTCTCGGATGGCTACACCTTC,CASSSYGTGFLSDGYTF
TRBJ2-7,TRBD2,TRBV7-3,13,-,TGTGCCAGCAGTTTAGCGGGAGATTACGAGCAGTACTTC,CASSLAGDYEQYF
TRBJ2-1,TRBD2,TRBV12-3/TRBV12-4,15,-,TGTGCCAGCAGTGTGGGGACTAGCGGGGTATATGAGCAGTTCTTC,CASSVGTSGVYEQFF
TRBJ2-7,-,TRBV7-9,15,once,TGTGCCAGCAGCCTGGCGGGGAGACCTTTATACGAGCAGTACTTC,CASSLAGRPLYEQYF
TRBJ2-1,-,TRBV30,14,-,TGTGCCTGGAGACAGGCGGTCAAACTGGATGAGCAGTTCTTC,CAWRQAVKLDEQFF
TRBJ1-5,TRBD1,TRBV5-6,15,-,TGTGCCAGCAGCTTGGGGACAGGGTTTAATCAGCCCCAGCATTTT,CASSLGTGFNQPQHF